This TCR beta chain was found in a study of CD8 T cells in Susac syndrome. Findings and caveats of the study: In its TCR sequencing and HLA analysis, the study acknowledged that the number of individuals was relatively small.

From germline, CDR1 is ENHRY and CDR2 SYGVKD. The CDR3 has 11 residues. V was shortened by 0 bases and J by 7 bases, with 1 base between the two germline ends. cDNA came from about 0.46 to 1 ug RNA primed by random hexamers. TCRdb reanalysed the immunoSEQ multiplex PCR reads using MiXCR and keeps one entry per CDR3 protein. The profile covers about 180,000 distinct CDR3 sequences, with around 94% appearing a single time and 0.099% taken by the ten largest. Comments on this clonotype: The target antigen is unknown.

Specimen: CD4+ T cells from PBMCs. This receptor was taken from a human donor with Susac syndrome. The chain combines TRBV10-3 with TRBJ2-1; D gene unclear. CDR3: CAISESNEQFF. The CDR3 DNA reads as TGTGCCATCAGTGAGTCGAATGAGCAGTTCTTC.